Detailed here is one TCR beta chain. Its antigen is not identified. This sample was taken from a study of cytomegalovirus exposure and HLA in healthy donors. Looked up from germline, CDR1 is SGHAT and CDR2 is FQNNGV. V was shortened by 4 bases and J by 0 bases, with 16 bases between the two germline ends. The CDR3 runs 16 residues. Study-wide findings and caveats: The study designated around 150 TCR beta chains cytomegalovirus-associated. Three of the chains that were CMV-associated were confirmed in vitro to be specific for CMV antigens. TCR sequences were mostly rare, though some public TCRs occurred in many donors.

Sequencing used immunoSEQ multiplex PCR; TCRdb keeps in-frame clones, though not all of them. The table shows 50,000 to 65,000 clones, with around 93% occurring only once. The sample consisted of PBMCs. The clonotype was recovered from a woman under 30 in good health and CMV-seropositive. The V and J genes are TRBV11-2 and TRBJ2-7, with D hard to call. CDR3 coding DNA: TGTGCCAGCAGCTCTTTAGCATTGAGGATCTCCTACGAGCAGTACTTC. This sequence encodes CASSSLALRISYEQYF.